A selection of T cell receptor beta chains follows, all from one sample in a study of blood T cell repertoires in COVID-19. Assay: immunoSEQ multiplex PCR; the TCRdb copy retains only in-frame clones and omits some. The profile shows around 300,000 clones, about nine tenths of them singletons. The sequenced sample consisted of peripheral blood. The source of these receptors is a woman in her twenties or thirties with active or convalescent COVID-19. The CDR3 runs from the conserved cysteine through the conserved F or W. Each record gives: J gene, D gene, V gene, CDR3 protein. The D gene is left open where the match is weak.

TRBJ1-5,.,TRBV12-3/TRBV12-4,CASSPNTNQPQHF
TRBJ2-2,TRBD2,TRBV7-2,CASSLAERGYTGELFF
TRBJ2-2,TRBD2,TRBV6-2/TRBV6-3,CASSLGGGPAGELFF
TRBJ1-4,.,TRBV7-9,CASSSYQRNEKLFF
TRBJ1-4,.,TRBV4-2,CASSQGGGDNEKLFF
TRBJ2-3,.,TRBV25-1,CASSERTNQSTDTQYF
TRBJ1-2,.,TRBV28,CAVQAYSNYGYTF
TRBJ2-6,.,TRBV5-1,CASSLAGQRSGANVLTF
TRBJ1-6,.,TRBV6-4,CASRRDPGGYDSPLHF
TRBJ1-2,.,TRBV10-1,CASPSSEGINYGYTF
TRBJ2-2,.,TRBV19,CASSIGRNTGELFF
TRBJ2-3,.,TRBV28,CATREIDTQYF
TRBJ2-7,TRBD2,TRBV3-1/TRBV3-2,CASSRNLGGAAYEQYF
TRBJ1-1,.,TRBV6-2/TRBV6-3,CASSLGLRRDTEAFF
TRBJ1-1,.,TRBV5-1,CASSLQAGERTEAFF
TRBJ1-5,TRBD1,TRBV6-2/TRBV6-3,CASSLDRAQPQHF
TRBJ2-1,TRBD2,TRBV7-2,CASSTTGGGYNEQFF
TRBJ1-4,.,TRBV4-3,CASSQESRGEKLFF
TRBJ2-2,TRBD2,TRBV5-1,CASSLHLAGGNTGELFF
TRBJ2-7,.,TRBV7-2,CASSNQGGTYEQYF
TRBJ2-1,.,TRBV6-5,CASSLTRSNYNEQFF
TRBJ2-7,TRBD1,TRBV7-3,CASSPTGGSYEQYF
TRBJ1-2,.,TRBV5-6,CASSTTNYGYTF
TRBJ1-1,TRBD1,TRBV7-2,CASSSNRGLGTEAFF
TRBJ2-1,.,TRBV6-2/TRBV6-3,CASSLRGEAAVHYNEQFF
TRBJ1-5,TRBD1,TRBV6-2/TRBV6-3,CASSYLPGQDADSNQPQHF
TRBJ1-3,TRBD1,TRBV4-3,CASSPSPTGGLTGNTIYF
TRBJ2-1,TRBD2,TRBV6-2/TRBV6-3,CASSYVGGGAGEQFF
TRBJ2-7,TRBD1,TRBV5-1,CASSPRTGSSYEQYF
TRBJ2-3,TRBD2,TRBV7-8,CASSFRVGTSGGEADTQYF
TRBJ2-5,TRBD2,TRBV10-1,CASSEFGGGQETQYF
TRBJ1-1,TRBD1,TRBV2,CASRNGDRPNTEAFF
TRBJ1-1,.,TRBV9,CASSVSGGGEAFF
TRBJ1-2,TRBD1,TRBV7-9,CASSMGTDGYTF
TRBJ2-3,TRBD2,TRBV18,CASSPLAGGPIDTQYF
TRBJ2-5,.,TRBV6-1,CASRAEETQYF
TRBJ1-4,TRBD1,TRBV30,CAWGQGMTNEKLFF
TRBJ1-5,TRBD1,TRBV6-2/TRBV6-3,CASSSTGDQPQHF
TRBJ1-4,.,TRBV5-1,CASSLGFGGGNEKLFF
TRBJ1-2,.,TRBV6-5,CASRPGFYGYTF
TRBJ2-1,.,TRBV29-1,CSVEDHIRGEQFF
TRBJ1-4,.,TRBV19,CASSGGFPNEKLFF
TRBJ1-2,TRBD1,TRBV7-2,CASSPPYYRTGGGGYTF
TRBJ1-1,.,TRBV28,CASSGQGGYTEAFF
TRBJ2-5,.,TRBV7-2,CASSLALGRQETQYF
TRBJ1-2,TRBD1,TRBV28,CASSSSSDRGVYGYTF
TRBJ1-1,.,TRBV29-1,CSAAPPLNTEAFF
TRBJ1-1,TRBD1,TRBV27,CASSRRGGQGNTEAFF
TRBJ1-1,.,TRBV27,CASRGRGRSTEAFF